Listed here are 30 T cell receptor beta chains from one sample, sequenced in a study of blood T cells in healthy people across ages. For the second PCR, which ran for roughly 7 to 11 cycles, a sample-barcoded 5' primer and a J-beta primer mix were used. A single record per CDR3 protein comes from TCRdb applying MiXCR to the 5' RACE reads. The sample includes some 1.4 million distinct CDR3 sequences, around 39% of them seen just once. Input material: blood. The receptors shown here come from a woman between 18 and 29 years old in good health.

This rearrangement joins TRBV9 to TRBJ2-7; 8 positions match TRBD2. V trimming: 4 bases; J trimming: 5 bases; junction bases outside the gene matches: 11. The CDR3 totals 15 residues. Germline CDR1 reads SGDLS; CDR2 reads YYNGEE. The CDR3 DNA sequence: TGTGCCAGCAGCCAAGGTACCGGGGGGGCTAACGAGCAGTACTTC. Protein: CASSQGTGGANEQYF.

The CDR3: CSVQGLSTEAFF. CDR3 bases: TGCAGCGTACAGGGTTTGAGCACTGAAGCTTTCTTT. The rearrangement links TRBV29-1 to TRBJ1-1; a weak D match, TRBD1 (6 bases). CDR1 and CDR2 from the germline V gene are SQVTM and ANQGSEA. CDR3 size: 12 residues. Trimming cost V 6 bases and J 4 bases, with 12 bases left between them. Filled out from reference TRBV29-1 and TRBJ1-1, the complete variable domain reads SAVISQKPSRDICQRGTSLTIQCQVDSQVTMMFWYRQQPGQSLTLIATANQGSEATYESGFVIDKFPISRPNLTFSTLTVSNMSPEDSSIYLCSVQGLSTEAFFGQGTRLTVV.

Only a few counts were recorded for this clonotype. The chain employs TRBV10-3 and TRBJ2-3; 10 bases line up with TRBD2. Germline CDR1 reads ENHRY; CDR2 reads SYGVKD. V shed 0 bases and J 2 bases; nucleotides not matched to a gene: 2. The CDR3 contains 16 residues. DNA of the CDR3: TGTGCCATCAGTGAGTCTCTAGCGGGGGCCACAGATACGCAGTATTTT. This encodes CAISESLAGATDTQYF.

The chain has TRBV4-1 and TRBJ2-2; the D is unclear. V was trimmed by 3 bases and J by 5 bases, leaving 10 bases between them. Germline lookup yields CDR1 MGHRA and CDR2 YSYEKL. The CDR3 has 14 residues. CDR3 sequence reads: CASSQNLRTGELFF. CDR3 nucleotides: TGCGCCAGCAGCCAGAACCTCCGGACCGGGGAGCTGTTTTTT.

In nucleotides, the CDR3 is TGTGCCAGCAGTGATGGCAGGGCCTATGATACGCAGTATTTT. Translation gives CASSDGRAYDTQYF. This rearrangement joins TRBV6-4 to TRBJ2-3; D may be TRBD1 (5 bases). Germline assignment: CDR1 MRHNA and CDR2 SNTAGT. The CDR3 runs to 14 residues. V was shortened by 3 bases and J by 6 bases, with 13 bases between the two germline ends.

This clonotype was seen a few times. The J gene is TRBJ1-5, the V gene TRBV5-1; TRBD1 matches 8 bases. The CDR3 has 15 residues. From germline, CDR1 is SGHRS and CDR2 YFSETQ. V trimming: 0 bases; J trimming: 8 bases; junction bases outside the gene matches: 7. CDR3 protein: CASSLGQGRLEPQHF. CDR3 nucleotides: TGCGCCAGCAGCTTGGGACAGGGGAGGTTGGAGCCCCAGCATTTT.

The chain uses TRBV20-1 and TRBJ2-7, with unresolved D. The V gene's germline CDR1 is DFQATT and CDR2 SNEGSKA (reference sequence). The CDR3 loop spans 14 amino acids. V was shortened by 1 base and J by 2 bases, with 12 bases between the two germline ends. CDR3 in amino acids: CSARADPSAYEQYF. The CDR3, as DNA: TGCAGTGCTAGAGCGGACCCTAGTGCCTACGAGCAGTACTTC.

The chain employs TRBV2 and TRBJ2-1; weak D call: TRBD2 (7 bases). The germline V gene has CDR1 SNHLY and CDR2 FYNNEI. Trimming cost V 1 base and J 7 bases, with 14 bases left between them. The CDR3 extends over 15 amino acids. Here the CDR3 DNA reads TGTGCCAGCAGTGAAGTGCGGGGGAGGGGGAATGAGCAGTTCTTC. Its translation is CASSEVRGRGNEQFF.

The chain links TRBV24-1 to TRBJ2-3, with D possibly TRBD2 on 7 matching bases. Trimming cost V 5 bases and J 9 bases, with 8 bases left between them. Germline lookup yields CDR1 KGHDR and CDR2 SFDVKD. The CDR3 is 11 amino acids. CDR3 DNA sequence: TGTGCCACCAGTGGCGGGGGCACGCAGTATTTT. Amino acids: CATSGGGTQYF.

The chain carries TRBV24-1 and TRBJ2-3; 9 bases map to TRBD1. The CDR3 loop spans 13 amino acids. Germline assignment: CDR1 KGHDR and CDR2 SFDVKD. V lost 10 bases, J lost 3 bases, and 4 bases stayed unmatched. The CDR3 DNA reads TGTGCCACACAGGGGGCGTTAACAGATACGCAGTATTTT. It codes for CATQGALTDTQYF.

This clonotype showed up just a few times. The chain carries TRBV29-1 and TRBJ1-2, with 8 bases matching TRBD1. The germline CDR1 and CDR2 sequences are SQVTM and ANQGSEA. The CDR3 is 13 residues long. V was pared by 7 bases and J by 2 bases, with 6 bases of the junction left unmatched. The DNA for the CDR3 is TGCAGCGCCGAAACAGGGGGAAACTATGGCTACACCTTC. As protein: CSAETGGNYGYTF.

This clonotype was detected a few times. The J gene is TRBJ1-1, the V gene TRBV2, with TRBD1 as a possible D gene (5 bases). CDR1 is SNHLY and CDR2 is FYNNEI in the germline V gene. V lost 6 bases to trimming and J lost 4 bases, with 18 bases between them. The CDR3 spans 15 residues. The CDR3 spells CASSGGTSHPTEAFF. CDR3 coding DNA: TGTGCCAGCAGCGGGGGGACCAGTCACCCCACTGAAGCTTTCTTT.

The chain joins TRBV27 to TRBJ1-4; 8 positions match TRBD1. Trimming took 5 bases from V and 8 from J; bases not matched to a gene: 7. The CDR3 spans 14 residues. Germline V gene sequence: CDR1 MNHEY, CDR2 SMNVEV (reference sequence). The CDR3 nucleotides read TGTGCCAGCAGTGTACGGACAGGGTTGGAAAAACTGTTTTTT. This sequence encodes CASSVRTGLEKLFF. The whole variable domain, remainder taken from reference TRBV27 and TRBJ1-4, is EAQVTQNPRYLITVTGKKLTVTCSQNMNHEYMSWYRQDPGLGLRQIYYSMNVEVTDKGDVPEGYKVSRKEKRNFPLILESPSPNQTSLYFCASSVRTGLEKLFFGSGTQLSVL.

This chain joins TRBV30 and TRBJ2-3; D remains unclear. V lost 4 bases and J lost 3, with 14 bases in between. Germline CDR1 and CDR2: GTSNPN and SVGIG (reference sequence). The CDR3 runs to 14 residues. CDR3 in amino acids: CAWTYGRHTDTQYF. The CDR3 DNA reads TGTGCCTGGACCTACGGACGCCATACAGATACGCAGTATTTT.

The chain uses TRBV6-5 and TRBJ2-4; unclear D gene. This CDR3 spans 15 amino acids. Per germline, CDR1 MNHEY and CDR2 SVGAGI. V shed 0 bases and J shed 15 bases, with 21 bases lying between them. The CDR3 here is CASSYSKIAQETPYF. Written as DNA, the CDR3 is TGTGCCAGCAGTTACTCGAAGATAGCACAAGAGACCCCGTACTTC.

The gene calls are TRBV3-1 and TRBJ2-1; D ambiguous. Germline assignment: CDR1 LGHDT and CDR2 YNNKEL (reference sequence). V was trimmed by 0 bases and J by 6 bases, leaving 6 bases between them. This CDR3 has 13 residues. The chain's CDR3 is CASSQEAINEQFF. The DNA for the CDR3 is TGTGCCAGCAGCCAAGAAGCCATCAATGAGCAGTTCTTC.

The chain has TRBV3-1 and TRBJ1-2; a weak D match, TRBD1 (5 bases). This CDR3 is 14 amino acids long. CDR1 is LGHDT and CDR2 is YNNKEL in the germline V gene (reference sequence). V lost 3 bases to trimming and J lost 8 bases, with 16 bases between them. CDR3 region: CASSHLDRVGGYTF. The CDR3 DNA follows: TGTGCCAGCAGCCATTTAGACAGAGTCGGCGGCTACACCTTC. The full variable domain, its missing parts supplied by reference TRBV3-1 and TRBJ1-2, is DTAVSQTPKYLVTQMGNDKSIKCEQNLGHDTMYWYKQDSKKFLKIMFSYNNKELIINETVPNRFSPKSPDKAHLNLHINSLELGDSAVYFCASSHLDRVGGYTFGSGTRLTVV.

In its sample, this clonotype was seen once. The rearrangement uses TRBV3-1 and TRBJ2-1, with D tentatively TRBD1 (6 bases). The CDR3 covers 14 residues. Trimming stripped 4 bases from V and 4 bases from J, with 11 bases between. Germline V gene lookup returns CDR1 LGHDT and CDR2 YNNKEL (reference sequence). CDR3 nucleotides: TGTGCCAGCAGCCGGACAGAGAGTTACAATGAGCAGTTCTTC. Amino acid sequence: CASSRTESYNEQFF.

This clonotype was seen more than once but under ten times. The chain links TRBV7-2 to TRBJ2-3; 12 bases line up with TRBD2. V gave up 4 bases and J gave up 4 bases; unmatched junction bases: 6. The germline gives CDR1 SGHTA, CDR2 FQGNSA. The CDR3 covers 16 residues. CDR3 amino acids: CASSSGLAGSADTQYF. CDR3 DNA sequence: TGTGCCAGCAGCTCCGGACTAGCGGGAAGCGCAGATACGCAGTATTTT.

This sequence joins TRBV4-2 and TRBJ1-1, with no clear D. CDR3 length equals 13 residues. CDR1 is LGHNA, CDR2 YNFKEQ, per germline. V was pared by 4 bases and J by 3 bases, with 9 bases between. The CDR3 sequence: CASSRNEDTEAFF. In DNA, the CDR3 is TGTGCCAGCAGCCGAAATGAGGACACTGAAGCTTTCTTT.

The chain couples TRBV12-3 or TRBV12-4 to TRBJ1-2; 9 bases are a match to TRBD1. V shed 6 bases, J shed 8 bases, and the junction held 10 bases outside the gene matches. CDR3 length: 14 amino acids. The CDR3 nucleotides read TGTGCCAGCAGGCGACAGGGGGAAGGGAAGGGCTACACCTTC. The encoded protein is CASRRQGEGKGYTF.

This rearrangement joins TRBV28 to TRBJ2-7; perhaps TRBD1 as D (6 bases). V lost 5 bases and J lost 1, with 15 bases in between. The CDR3 is 15 amino acids. Germline values: CDR1 MDHEN, CDR2 SYDVKM. CDR3 DNA: TGTGCCAGCAGTCTACAGGGAGATTTATCCTACGAGCAGTACTTC. The encoded protein is CASSLQGDLSYEQYF.

This clonotype was recorded a few times. The genes are TRBV10-3 and TRBJ2-3, with a weak D call TRBD2 (6 bases). V was clipped by 6 bases and J by 0 bases, with 7 bases between them. The CDR3 sequence is 13 residues long. Germline assignment: CDR1 ENHRY and CDR2 SYGVKD. The CDR3 nucleotides are TGTGCCATCAGCGGGACTAGCACAGATACGCAGTATTTT. This gives the protein CAISGTSTDTQYF.

The rearrangement links TRBV10-2 to TRBJ2-1, with 7 bases lining up with TRBD2. Germline loops: CDR1 WSHSY, CDR2 SAAADI. The CDR3 contains 14 residues. The ends lost 8 bases at V and 1 base at J; junction bases unmatched: 5. The CDR3 loop is CASAAGPSYNEQFF. DNA of the CDR3: TGCGCCAGCGCAGCGGGACCGTCCTACAATGAGCAGTTCTTC.

The chain couples TRBV6-5 to TRBJ1-6; the D is unclear. V gave up 1 base and J gave up 8 bases, with 3 bases separating them. CDR3 length: 12 residues. Germline V lookup: CDR1 MNHEY, CDR2 SVGAGI. The CDR3 region has the DNA TGTGCCAGCAGTTACTTCGATTCACCCCTCCACTTT. Translation: CASSYFDSPLHF.

The V and J genes are TRBV4-1 and TRBJ2-3; 7 nucleotides agree with TRBD2. The CDR3 covers 15 residues. Germline assignment: CDR1 MGHRA and CDR2 YSYEKL. Trimming cost V 1 base and J 5 bases; bases outside gene matches: 6. The CDR3, as DNA: TGCGCCAGCAGCCAAGGGGGAGGGCCATTAGATACGCAGTATTTT. It encodes CASSQGGGPLDTQYF.

This clonotype occurred a few times. The rearrangement uses TRBV4-1 and TRBJ1-2; D unresolved. The CDR3 has 13 amino acids. Deletions cut 2 bases from V and 12 bases from J, with 16 bases between. Looked up from germline, CDR1 is MGHRA and CDR2 is YSYEKL. The CDR3 nucleotides read TGCGCCAGCAGCCAATCTCCCGGGGAGAGGAACACCTTC. Protein product: CASSQSPGERNTF.

The chain links TRBV12-3 or TRBV12-4 to TRBJ2-7; TRBD2 matches 9 bases. CDR3 length: 14 amino acids. V lost 4 bases, J lost 6 bases, and 7 bases stayed unmatched. DNA of the CDR3: TGTGCCAGCAGTTATAGCGGGAGATCAAGCGAGCAGTACTTC. Its protein is CASSYSGRSSEQYF.

V and J are TRBV29-1 and TRBJ2-5; D is tentatively TRBD1 or TRBD2 (5 bases each). Trimming shortened V by 3 bases and J by 2 bases, and 13 bases separated the two germline ends. The germline V gene has CDR1 SQVTM and CDR2 ANQGSEA. CDR3 length: 14 amino acids. This CDR3 is CSVEGRWGQETQYF. The DNA of the CDR3 is TGCAGCGTTGAGGGGCGGTGGGGGCAAGAGACCCAGTACTTC.

This chain connects TRBV10-2 to TRBJ2-7; 8 nucleotides match TRBD1. V lost 6 bases, J lost 0 bases, and 4 bases stayed unmatched. The CDR3 spans 14 residues. Germline assignment: CDR1 WSHSY and CDR2 SAAADI. CDR3 amino acids: CASRAGQGSYEQYF. CDR3 sequence (DNA): TGCGCCAGCAGAGCCGGACAGGGCTCCTACGAGCAGTACTTC.